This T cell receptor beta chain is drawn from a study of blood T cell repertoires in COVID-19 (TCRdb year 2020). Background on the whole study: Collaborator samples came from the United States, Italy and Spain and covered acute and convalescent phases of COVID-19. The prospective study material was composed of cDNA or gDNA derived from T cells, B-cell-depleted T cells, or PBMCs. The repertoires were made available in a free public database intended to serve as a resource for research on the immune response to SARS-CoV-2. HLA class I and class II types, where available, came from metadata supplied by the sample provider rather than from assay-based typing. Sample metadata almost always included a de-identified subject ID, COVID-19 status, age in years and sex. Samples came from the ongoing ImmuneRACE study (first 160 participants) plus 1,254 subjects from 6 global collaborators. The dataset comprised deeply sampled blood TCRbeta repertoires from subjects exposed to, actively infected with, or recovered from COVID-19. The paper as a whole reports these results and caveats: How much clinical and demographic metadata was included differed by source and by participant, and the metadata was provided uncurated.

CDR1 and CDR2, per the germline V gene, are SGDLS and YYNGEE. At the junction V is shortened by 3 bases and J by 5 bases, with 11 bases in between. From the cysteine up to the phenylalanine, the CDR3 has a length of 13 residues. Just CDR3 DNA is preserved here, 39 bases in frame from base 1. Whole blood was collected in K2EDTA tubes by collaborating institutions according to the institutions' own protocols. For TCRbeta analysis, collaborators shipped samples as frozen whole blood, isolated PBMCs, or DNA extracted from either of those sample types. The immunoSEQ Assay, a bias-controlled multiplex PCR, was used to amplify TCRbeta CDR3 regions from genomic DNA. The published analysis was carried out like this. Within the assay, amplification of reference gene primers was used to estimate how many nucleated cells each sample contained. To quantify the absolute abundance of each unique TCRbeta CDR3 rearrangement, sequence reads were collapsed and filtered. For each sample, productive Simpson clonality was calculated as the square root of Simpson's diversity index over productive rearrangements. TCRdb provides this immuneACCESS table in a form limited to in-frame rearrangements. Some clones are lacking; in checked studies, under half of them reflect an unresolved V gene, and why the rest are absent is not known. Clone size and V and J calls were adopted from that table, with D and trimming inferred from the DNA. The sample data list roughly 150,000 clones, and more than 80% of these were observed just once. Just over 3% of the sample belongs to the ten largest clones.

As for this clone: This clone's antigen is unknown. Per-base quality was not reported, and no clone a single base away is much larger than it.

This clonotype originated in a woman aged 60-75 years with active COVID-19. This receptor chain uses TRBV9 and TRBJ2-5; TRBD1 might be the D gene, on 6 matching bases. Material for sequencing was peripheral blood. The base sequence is TGTGCCAGCAGCGCACAGGGTTCCGAGACCCAGTACTTC. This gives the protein CASSAQGSETQYF.